This T cell receptor (beta chain) is from a study of cytomegalovirus exposure and HLA in healthy donors (dated by TCRdb to about 2017). About the full investigation: An earlier analysis of approximately 600 of the donors reported 250 to 350 Gb of sequence data and more than 90 million unique TCR beta sequences from approximately 180 million T cells. Roughly 300 gigabases of sequencing data and some 85 million unique TCR sequences were included in an early release covering several hundred HLA-typed donors. In addition to the first cohort of about 650 subjects, a separate validation cohort of approximately 110 different subjects was used. To decide whether each TCR beta V gene segment behaved as functional or pseudogenic, an earlier analysis of fewer than 750 of the donors relied on high-throughput TCR beta sequencing. The study used immunosequencing to profile the T cell repertoires of 670 or so subjects and linked those repertoires to cytomegalovirus serostatus. The study combined high-throughput TCR immunosequencing, statistical association of individual TCRs with disease status, and machine learning to predict cytomegalovirus infection status. Four to six DR-DQ haplotypes were handled as single units for association and clustering, since linkage in the cohort was strong. The later analysis used no new phenotypic data to find candidate immune exposures, relying instead on TCR beta sequences and their occurrence across donors. The study aimed to test whether cataloging public T cell receptors could reveal signatures of past pathogen exposure. A later analysis re-analyzed previously published TCR beta repertoires from hundreds of donors and added high-resolution HLA genotyping to study TCR occurrence patterns. HLA typing included class I and class II loci at four-digit resolution. A later genetic analysis used genome-wide SNP genotypes for 398 of the 666 donors, treating that subset as a discovery cohort. Of the 350 to 450 genotyped donors, roughly 76% were placed in the genetic ancestry cluster associated with self-reported Caucasian donors. Every repertoire in the discovery cohort had been generated on one and the same sequencing platform. Alongside the repertoire data, information on donor age, sex, ethnicity and CMV serostatus was compiled. The number of donors typed differed by locus, with about 629-630 for A, B, C, DRB1 and DQB1, around 500 for DQA1, over 600 for DPA1, and approximately 470 for DPB1. Across roughly 420 genotyped donors of the cohort, an average of approximately 200,000 unique TCR beta nucleotide sequences per donor were sequenced, and roughly a sixth of those sequences were non-productive.

Taken from the germline V gene, the CDR1 and CDR2 loops are MNHNS and SASEGT. Trimming costs V 5 bases and J 0 bases, and their ends lie 4 bases apart. From its cysteine to its phenylalanine, the CDR3 spans 12 amino acids. Only CDR3 DNA is held: 36 bases, read in frame from base 1. For this clone: No antigen is known for it. There are no base qualities to consult, and no much larger clone falls within one base. Additional DNA sequences in this sample encode the identical CDR3.

The cohort comprised some 730 healthy bone marrow donors. At the time of sampling, all cohort members were nominally healthy, though unrecorded immune exposures were likely present. The donor was CMV seropositive and belonged to the group of 250 to 300 seropositive cohort members. Every donor gave a peripheral blood sample, and the peripheral blood mononuclear cells from that sample were used for TCR beta sequencing. The Qiagen DNeasy Blood Extraction Kit was used to extract genomic DNA from the blood cell samples. Beyond this particular receptor, the publication reports: The classifier was reported to diagnose cytomegalovirus status with high specificity and sensitivity in both the original cohort and the validation cohort. Specific HLA alleles were associated with 18,000 or so TCR beta sequences at a false discovery rate of 0.05 in a later analysis. According to a later genetic analysis, donors in an Asian-associated ancestry cluster had fewer N-insertions in productive TCRs than the approximately 670-donor mean. Broadly in line with IMGT annotations, most TCR beta V segments showed up in productive rearrangements about 90% or about 30% of the time in an earlier analysis of approximately 640 of the donors. Immune exposure information for the cohort was limited to CMV serostatus. A further reported finding was that TCR beta sequences accurately predicted the HLA-A and HLA-B alleles for most subjects in the first cohort. When HLA alleles, especially DR and DQ, strongly co-occurred, TCR associations were difficult to assign to individual alleles. The sequencing pipeline was judged likely to have produced a cluster of highly shared sequence variants as a technical artifact. According to a later analysis, most CMV-associated TCR beta chains appeared to be HLA-restricted, and the HLA associations seemed to be driven largely by CMV exposure. Because HLA typing was missing for some donors at each locus, association tests included only the typed subset. This cohort had only TCR beta chains sequenced, and the lack of alpha or paired-chain data limited which features could be detected. A few of the identified cytomegalovirus-associated TCR beta chains were confirmed in vitro to be specific for cytomegalovirus antigens. A later analysis found that TCR association rates varied across HLA loci, with DRB1 alleles showing the most associated TCRs and HLA-C alleles the fewest. In a later analysis, several top co-occurrence clusters were reported to appear linked to parvovirus B19, influenza, CMV and Epstein-Barr virus. A total of 164 TCR beta chains were listed by the study as associated with cytomegalovirus. Correlated functional status among segregating V segments might reflect linkage disequilibrium, but an unknown experimental factor could not be ruled out. Some IMGT-functional V segments, including TRBV6-2 and TRBV6-3, could not be told apart with the 87-base-pair reads, so those segments were excluded. According to the authors, the approach could potentially be generalized to other disease states and immunological phenotypes. Roughly uniform sequencing depth across donors was assumed in presence/absence analyses, although this assumption may not hold. Over 15 rarely observed V segments, including chromosome 9 orphons, were excluded from the earlier analysis of some 590 of the donors because counts were too low. Across donors, most TCR sequences were observed very rarely, whereas some public TCRs were present in many individuals. In a later analysis, HLA-associated TCR beta chains were found to be more clonally expanded and to have lower generation probabilities than equally common non-associated chains. In a later genetic analysis, a missense DCLRE1C variant was associated with V-gene and J-gene trimming of TCR beta chains, and the association was replicated in an independent cohort.

Receptors were amplified or captured by the immunoSEQ multiplex PCR assay. A mixture of 60 forward primers for TCR Vbeta segments and 13 reverse primers for TCR Jbeta segments was used in the multiplex PCR. The CDR3 region of rearranged TCR beta genes was amplified from genomic DNA by a multiplex PCR assay. The amplified TCR beta libraries were sequenced on the Illumina HiSeq System as 87-base-pair reads. From the authors' description of their analysis: In a later analysis, roughly 80 million unique TCR beta chains were counted across the 500 to 850 repertoires, and around 10 million of these chains were shared by at least two donors. A nearest-neighbor algorithm error-corrected the raw reads and collapsed the reads into unique sequences, merging closely related sequences to remove PCR and sequencing errors. Alignment of CDR3 sequences to IMGT reference sequences was used to assign V, D and J gene segments. For a sequence to be retained, a match of at least six nucleotides was required to both a V gene segment and a J gene segment. Rearrangements were called productive when the CDR3 lacked stop codons and stayed in frame with V and J; all others were non-productive. Following IMGT convention, CDR3 was defined as the stretch from the second conserved V-encoded cysteine to the conserved J-encoded phenylalanine. The earlier analysis of approximately 590 of the donors excluded any sequence lacking an unambiguous match to a single V gene segment. An earlier analysis of about 600 of the donors called V segments functional above 56.7% productive rearrangements and segregating when the between-donor standard deviation exceeded 5%. A statistical classification framework was built to diagnose cytomegalovirus status from the catalog of TCR beta chain sequences. V and J gene assignment, in a later analysis, came from comparing TCR nucleotide sequences with IMGT/GENE-DB human TR gene sequences. In a later analysis, CDR3 sequences and most-parsimonious VDJ recombination scenarios were assigned using the TCRdist pipeline. In a later analysis, every TCR beta chain was defined by the combination of its CDR3 amino acid sequence and its V-gene family, and reads without a unique V-gene family were dropped. As a way to deal with suspected cross-contamination and a sequencing artifact, a later analysis dropped approximately 570 nucleotide sequences that were highly shared and had low generation probability. For each public chain, a later analysis derived a clonal expansion index from normalized ranks of inferred template counts within each repertoire. A later analysis computed generation probabilities with a VDJ recombination model fitted to out-of-frame rearrangements, and checked the results against IGoR. In a later analysis, TCR-TCR, TCR-HLA and TCR-CMV co-occurrence was scored with hypergeometric tests, and a repertoire-size bias correction was applied to TCR pairs. False discovery rates were estimated in a later analysis by permuting HLA or CMV assignments 20 times. In a later analysis, co-occurring TCRs were grouped using DBSCAN, and TCRdist sequence similarity was added for clustering within HLA-allele-positive subsets. For co-occurrence clustering, repertoires with fewer than 30,000 or more than 120,000 public chains were excluded, along with five or six repertoires with anomalous nucleotide sharing. Sourced from immuneACCESS, this table was stored by TCRdb with only in-frame sequences that have V and J called. A share of the clones is absent; for the studies checked, an unresolved V gene accounts for under half, and the remainder has no known explanation. V, J and clone size are taken as reported in that table, and D and trimming were inferred from the DNA itself. The sample includes about 120,000 clones, with 75% to 90% observed a single time. The ten largest account for around 9.5% of the sample.

The source material was PBMCs. This clonotype was obtained from a female donor in good health and CMV-seropositive. The chain joins TRBV6-1 to TRBJ1-2; the D gene identity is not certain. The CDR3 region: CASSQSNYGYTF. The nucleotide sequence is given as TGTGCCAGCAGTCAGTCTAACTATGGCTACACCTTC.